The entry below describes one TCR beta chain. The entry originates in a study of blood T cell repertoires in COVID-19. Produced via immunoSEQ multiplex PCR; TCRdb's table is partial and in-frame only. Here the sample spans 200,000 to 250,000 clones, about 88% being singletons. J was trimmed by 7 bases and V by 8 bases; bases with no gene match: 15. The length of the CDR3 is 16 residues. Germline V gene sequence: CDR1 SGHVS, CDR2 FQNEAQ. This TCR came from a man between 40 and 49 years old with active or convalescent COVID-19. The sequencing sample was made of peripheral blood. The chain employs TRBV7-8 and TRBJ2-1; 9 bases agree with TRBD1. The CDR3 nucleotides are TGTGCCAGCCGATCGGGGAGCGGGACAGGGTGGAATGAGCAGTTCTTC. Protein product: CASRSGSGTGWNEQFF.